The entry that follows covers one T cell receptor (beta chain) sequence. These data are taken from a study of shared clonotypes between healthy human individuals. Positive CCR7 selection of CD45RO-negative cells yielded the naive CD8 cells, and terminally differentiated effector memory CD45RA+ cells were excluded. Genomic DNA per cell subset filled all wells of several immunoSEQ plates. Clones were read by immunoSEQ multiplex PCR, and TCRdb kept only the in-frame ones, dropping some. In the table there are about 2.1 million clones, just under 95% of which are singletons. This clonotype was obtained from a man younger than 35 in good health. Some clones in this sample may be carry-over from other donors' samples. The specimen sequenced was naive CD8+ T cells from PBMCs.

This chain's CDR3 is CASSLKVTGELFF. CDR3 nucleotides: TGTGCCAGCAGCTTAAAGGTGACCGGGGAGCTGTTTTTT. The chain combines TRBV7-6 with TRBJ2-2, with D unclear. There are 13 residues in the CDR3. Trimming left V 2 bases short and J 5 bases short, with 6 bases between. Germline V gene lookup returns CDR1 SGHVS and CDR2 FNYEAQ.